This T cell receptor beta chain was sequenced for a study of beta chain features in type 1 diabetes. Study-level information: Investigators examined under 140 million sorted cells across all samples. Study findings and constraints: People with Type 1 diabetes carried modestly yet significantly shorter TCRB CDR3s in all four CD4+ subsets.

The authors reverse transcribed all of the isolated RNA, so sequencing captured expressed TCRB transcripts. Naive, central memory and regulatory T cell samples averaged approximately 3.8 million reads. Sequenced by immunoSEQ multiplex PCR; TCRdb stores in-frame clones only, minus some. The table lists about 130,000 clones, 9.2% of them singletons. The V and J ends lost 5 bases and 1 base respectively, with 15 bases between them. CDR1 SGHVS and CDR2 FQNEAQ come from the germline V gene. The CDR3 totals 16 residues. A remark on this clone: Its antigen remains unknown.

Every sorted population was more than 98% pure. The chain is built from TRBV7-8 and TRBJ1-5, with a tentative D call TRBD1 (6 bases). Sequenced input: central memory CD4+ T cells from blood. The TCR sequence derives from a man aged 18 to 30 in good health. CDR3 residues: CASSPVGGQSNQPQHF. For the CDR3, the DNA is TGTGCCAGCAGCCCCGTCGGGGGGCAAAGCAATCAGCCCCAGCATTTT.